The rows below give T cell receptor beta chains drawn from one sample of a study of regulatory T cells in long-lasting Graves disease. A single record per CDR3 protein comes from TCRdb applying MiXCR to the multiplex PCR reads. Found here are under 300,000 distinct CDR3 sequences, 15% to 20% of them singletons; the top ten hold roughly a fifth. Sequences were derived from peripheral blood mononuclear cells (PBMCs), sampled at new diagnosis, from a patient treated with antithyroid drugs. Receptors were obtained from a female donor with Graves disease. CDR3s include the opening cysteine and the closing phenylalanine or tryptophan. The D gene is left open where the match is weak. Only some rows state a clone size, as once, few, many or a class for expanded clones.

>TRBJ1-5|.|.|TRBV20-1
CSARSEDQPQHF
TGCAGTGCTAGATCGGAGGATCAGCCCCAGCATTTT
>TRBJ1-2|TRBD1|.|TRBV2
CASAWGQSYGYTF
TGTGCCAGCGCTTGGGGACAGAGCTATGGCTACACCTTC
>TRBJ1-6|.|many|TRBV20-1
CSAAGGNSPLHF
TGCAGTGCCGCCGGTGGAAATTCACCCCTCCACTTT
>TRBJ2-3|TRBD1|many|TRBV19
CASSIRRGDTQYF
TGTGCCAGTAGTATCCGCAGGGGGGATACGCAGTATTTT
>TRBJ2-3|.|many|TRBV7-9
CASRLGHPSTDTQYF
TGTGCCAGCAGGTTGGGGCACCCTAGCACAGATACGCAGTATTTT
>TRBJ2-7|.|.|TRBV7-2
CASSLELLSSYEQYF
TGTGCCAGCAGCTTAGAACTCCTGAGCTCCTACGAGCAGTACTTC
>TRBJ2-7|.|.|TRBV7-2
CASSIQGYEQYF
TGTGCCAGCAGCATACAGGGTTACGAGCAGTACTTC
>TRBJ2-3|.|many|TRBV12-3/TRBV12-4
CASIGSLLTTDTQYF
TGTGCCAGCATCGGTAGCCTCCTCACCACAGATACGCAGTATTTT
>TRBJ1-2|.|.|TRBV7-2
CASSVSGVRRGYTF
TGTGCCAGCAGCGTCTCCGGGGTACGGCGTGGCTACACCTTC
>TRBJ1-1|TRBD1|once|TRBV11-2
CASSPGAGGKAFF
TGTGCCAGCAGCCCCGGGGCAGGGGGGAAAGCTTTCTTT
>TRBJ1-2|.|many|TRBV7-2
CASSSPLVSYGYTF
TGTGCCAGCAGCTCCCCTCTTGTGAGCTATGGCTACACCTTC
>TRBJ2-1|TRBD2|many|TRBV7-6
CASSLGGRATDEQFF
TGTGCCAGCAGCTTAGGCGGGAGGGCCACGGATGAGCAGTTCTTC
>TRBJ2-5|.|many|TRBV28
CASSDTNGETQYF
TGTGCCAGCAGTGACACCAATGGGGAGACCCAGTACTTC
>TRBJ2-1|TRBD1|few|TRBV24-1
CATSDRDREQFF
TGTGCCACCAGTGATAGGGACAGGGAGCAGTTCTTC
>TRBJ2-5|TRBD2|.|TRBV12-5
CASGQRLAEETQYF
TGTGCTAGTGGTCAAAGACTAGCGGAAGAGACCCAGTACTTC
>TRBJ2-3|TRBD1|.|TRBV24-1
CATSGDSSSTDTQYF
TGTGCCACCAGTGGGGACAGCTCTAGCACAGATACGCAGTATTTT
>TRBJ2-1|.|many|TRBV9
CASSVLAKEQFF
TGTGCCAGCAGCGTATTAGCGAAGGAGCAGTTCTTC
>TRBJ1-2|TRBD1|.|TRBV3-1
CASSQRTGDGYTF
TGTGCCAGCAGCCAACGGACAGGGGATGGCTACACCTTC
>TRBJ1-1|TRBD1|many|TRBV6-1
CASSHRQGAITEAFF
TGTGCCAGCAGTCACAGACAGGGGGCGATTACTGAAGCTTTCTTT
>TRBJ1-1|.|many|TRBV2
CASSESSLAAFF
TGTGCCAGCAGCGAGTCGTCGCTGGCAGCTTTCTTT
>TRBJ2-3|TRBD2|.|TRBV6-2/TRBV6-3
CASSPSGSGGTDTQYF
TGTGCCAGCAGTCCTAGCGGGAGCGGGGGCACAGATACGCAGTATTTT
>TRBJ1-6|.|.|TRBV7-6
CASRFTGPWDSPLHF
TGTGCCAGCAGGTTTACAGGACCCTGGGATTCACCCCTCCACTTT
>TRBJ2-3|.|many|TRBV30
CAWSVGGGDTQYF
TGTGCCTGGAGTGTGGGAGGGGGAGATACGCAGTATTTT
>TRBJ2-3|.|many|TRBV2
CASSVIGTDTQYF
TGTGCCAGCAGTGTAATAGGCACAGATACGCAGTATTTT
>TRBJ2-6|.|many|TRBV24-1
CATSRGNGANVLTF
TGTGCCACCAGTAGGGGGAACGGGGCCAACGTCCTGACTTTC
>TRBJ1-1|.|.|TRBV19
CASSILSGAATEAFF
TGTGCCAGTAGTATATTATCAGGCGCGGCCACTGAAGCTTTCTTT
>TRBJ2-5|TRBD2|many|TRBV15
CATSRGLAGQETQYF
TGTGCCACCAGCAGAGGACTAGCGGGACAAGAGACCCAGTACTTC
>TRBJ2-7|TRBD1|many|TRBV12-3/TRBV12-4
CASSGDRLSYEQYF
TGTGCCAGCAGTGGGGACAGGCTTTCTTACGAGCAGTACTTC
>TRBJ2-4|.|.|TRBV6-5
CASSYSWGAKNIQYF
TGTGCCAGCAGTTACTCCTGGGGAGCCAAAAACATTCAGTACTTC
>TRBJ2-7|TRBD1|many|TRBV2
CASILNRGYEQYF
TGTGCCAGCATTCTAAACAGGGGCTACGAGCAGTACTTC
>TRBJ2-4|.|many|TRBV18
CASSPGGGKNIQYF
TGTGCCAGCTCACCAGGGGGCGGCAAAAACATTCAGTACTTC
>TRBJ2-1|.|many|TRBV20-1
CSAAYPGGPRGNEQFF
TGCAGTGCAGCGTATCCCGGGGGCCCCCGGGGGAATGAGCAGTTCTTC
>TRBJ1-4|.|many|TRBV7-3
CASSRKANEKLFF
TGTGCCAGCAGCAGGAAGGCTAATGAAAAACTGTTTTTT
>TRBJ1-4|TRBD1|.|TRBV7-2
CASSLEGQGGKLFF
TGTGCCAGCAGCTTAGAGGGACAGGGGGGAAAACTGTTTTTT
>TRBJ2-7|TRBD1|many|TRBV30
CAWSGQGVEEQYF
TGTGCCTGGTCGGGACAGGGGGTGGAGGAGCAGTACTTC
>TRBJ1-1|.|many|TRBV29-1
CSVEDSSNTEAFF
TGCAGCGTTGAAGATTCGTCGAACACTGAAGCTTTCTTT
>TRBJ2-7|.|few|TRBV15
CATSRDRFSSYEQYF
TGTGCCACCAGCAGAGATCGATTCAGCTCCTACGAGCAGTACTTC
>TRBJ2-3|TRBD2|.|TRBV7-2
CASSPFGGADTQYF
TGTGCCAGCAGCCCCTTTGGGGGGGCAGATACGCAGTATTTT
>TRBJ1-2|TRBD1|.|TRBV5-5
CASSEGTGNYGYTF
TGTGCCAGCAGTGAGGGGACAGGCAACTATGGCTACACCTTC
>TRBJ2-1|TRBD2|many|TRBV5-1
CASSPRREALNEQFF
TGCGCCAGCAGCCCTCGGCGGGAGGCTCTGAATGAGCAGTTCTTC
>TRBJ2-3|.|many|TRBV11-3
CASRPTSSGFTDTQYF
TGTGCCAGCAGGCCAACAAGTTCAGGGTTCACAGATACGCAGTATTTT
>TRBJ2-2|.|many|TRBV28
CASLGHTGELFF
TGTGCCAGCTTAGGGCACACCGGGGAGCTGTTTTTT
>TRBJ2-5|.|many|TRBV15
CATSNPGALTQETQYF
TGTGCCACCAGCAACCCCGGGGCACTAACACAAGAGACCCAGTACTTC
>TRBJ2-2|.|many|TRBV11-1
CASSLNRDTGELFF
TGTGCCAGCAGCTTAAACAGGGACACCGGGGAGCTGTTTTTT
>TRBJ1-1|.|many|TRBV2
CASSEARGGRWTEAFF
TGTGCCAGCAGCGAAGCGAGGGGGGGCAGATGGACTGAAGCTTTCTTT
>TRBJ1-5|TRBD1|.|TRBV24-1
CATSDARGAPHF
TGTGCCACCAGTGATGCCAGGGGGGCGCCGCATTTT
>TRBJ1-1|.|few|TRBV19
CASRDMNTEAFF
TGTGCCAGTAGGGATATGAACACTGAAGCTTTCTTT
>TRBJ2-5|TRBD1|many|TRBV2
CASCESGGVETQYF
TGTGCCAGCTGTGAGTCAGGGGGAGTAGAGACCCAGTACTTC
>TRBJ1-4|.|many|TRBV10-2
CASSKYMVAKGEKLFF
TGCGCCAGCAGTAAATACATGGTAGCCAAGGGAGAAAAACTGTTTTTT
>TRBJ2-5|.|many|TRBV5-1
CASSLVGLGQETQYF
TGCGCCAGCAGCTTGGTTGGCTTGGGCCAAGAGACCCAGTACTTC
>TRBJ2-7|TRBD1|.|TRBV5-6
CASSLDWTGAYEQYF
TGTGCCAGCAGCTTGGACTGGACAGGGGCCTACGAGCAGTACTTC
>TRBJ2-3|TRBD1|many|TRBV15
CATSRTGGSDTQYF
TGTGCCACCAGCAGGACAGGGGGCTCAGATACGCAGTATTTT
>TRBJ2-7|TRBD2|many|TRBV28
CASSLGWGGSYEQYF
TGTGCCAGCAGTTTAGGCTGGGGGGGATCCTACGAGCAGTACTTC